This is a list of T cell receptor beta chains from one sample in a study of T cells after posttransplantation cyclophosphamide. TCRdb's table, derived via immunoSEQ multiplex PCR, lists solely in-frame clones and lacks some. The table has tens of thousands of clones, about 93% seen once; the top ten hold about 3.1%. The sequenced sample consisted of PBMCs. These receptors originate from a woman in her twenties or thirties in good health and a related stem cell transplant donor. Both conserved end residues are part of each CDR3. The D gene is left open where the match is weak. A clone size is listed for some rows: how often the clone was seen (once, few, many), or a class if it is expanded.

TRBD1	TRBV14	15	.	TRBJ1-1	CASSHQTGWNTEAFF	TGTGCCAGCAGCCACCAGACAGGGTGGAACACTGAAGCTTTCTTT
.	TRBV30	13	.	TRBJ1-5	CAWSESSDQPQHF	TGTGCCTGGAGTGAAAGTTCTGATCAGCCCCAGCATTTT
TRBD1	TRBV2	15	.	TRBJ1-2	CASSFYTGTAYGYTF	TGTGCCAGCAGTTTTTACACCGGGACAGCGTATGGCTACACCTTC
.	TRBV7-9	16	.	TRBJ1-5	CASSLTHGGINQPQHF	TGTGCCAGCAGCTTAACCCACGGGGGGATCAATCAGCCCCAGCATTTT
.	TRBV4-3	15	.	TRBJ1-2	CASSQGAGIGYGYTF	TGCGCCAGCAGCCAAGGGGCAGGGATAGGCTATGGCTACACCTTC
.	TRBV10-2	13	.	TRBJ1-2	CASSGSSLGGYTF	TGCGCCAGCAGTGGCAGCTCCTTGGGGGGCTACACCTTC
TRBD2	TRBV4-3	17	.	TRBJ2-3	CASSQSVSGGAGDTQYF	TGCGCCAGCAGCCAATCGGTCTCGGGGGGGGCCGGAGATACGCAGTATTTT
.	TRBV7-2	12	once	TRBJ2-7	CASSSTYYEQYF	TGTGCCAGCAGCTCGACCTACTACGAGCAGTACTTC
.	TRBV6-6	13	.	TRBJ1-1	CASTDSPNTEAFF	TGTGCCAGCACCGACAGCCCGAACACTGAAGCTTTCTTT
.	TRBV7-2	15	.	TRBJ2-5	CASSLTIQNRETQYF	TGTGCCAGCAGCTTAACCATTCAAAACCGGGAGACCCAGTACTTC
.	TRBV4-2	15	.	TRBJ1-1	CASSQDSTVNTEAFF	TGTGCCAGCAGCCAAGATAGTACGGTGAACACTGAAGCTTTCTTT
.	TRBV21-1	15	.	TRBJ2-7	CASSDRVSYRYEQYF	TGTGCCAGCAGCGACCGGGTTTCTTACAGATACGAGCAGTACTTC
.	TRBV7-7	15	few	TRBJ2-2	CASSTTSGVTGELFF	TGTGCCAGCAGCACCACCTCGGGGGTCACCGGGGAGCTGTTTTTT
.	TRBV19	18	.	TRBJ2-3	CASSIPRKLNPSTDTQYF	TGTGCCAGTAGTATTCCTCGGAAACTAAACCCTAGCACAGATACGCAGTATTTT
.	TRBV9	13	.	TRBJ1-2	CASSIDRNYGYTF	TGTGCCAGCAGCATTGACAGAAACTATGGCTACACCTTC
.	TRBV11-2	17	.	TRBJ2-7	CASSLVLSGTGKYEQYF	TGTGCCAGCAGCTTAGTCCTTAGCGGGACAGGGAAATACGAGCAGTACTTC
.	TRBV10-3	15	.	TRBJ2-6	CAISDGLSGANVLTF	TGTGCCATCAGTGACGGACTCTCTGGGGCCAACGTCCTGACTTTC
.	TRBV15	17	.	TRBJ1-6	CATSPGWEGSYNSPLHF	TGTGCCACCAGCCCCGGGTGGGAGGGAAGCTATAATTCACCCCTCCACTTT
.	TRBV21-1	14	.	TRBJ1-2	CASSPRVGNYGYTF	TGTGCCAGCAGCCCGAGAGTGGGTAACTATGGCTACACCTTC
.	TRBV2	15	.	TRBJ2-2	CASSGGRILPGELFF	TGTGCCAGCAGCGGGGGACGAATCCTTCCCGGGGAGCTGTTTTTT
.	TRBV23-1	15	.	TRBJ1-3	CASSRGTASGNTIYF	TGCGCCAGCAGTAGAGGGACGGCCTCTGGAAACACCATATATTTT
.	TRBV7-9	11	.	TRBJ1-2	CASSLLLGYTF	TGTGCCAGCAGCTTGCTACTTGGCTACACCTTC
.	TRBV2	13	.	TRBJ1-2	CASRGGVNYGYTF	TGTGCCAGCAGGGGGGGGGTTAACTATGGCTACACCTTC
TRBD1	TRBV2	12	.	TRBJ2-1	CASKTGLNEQFF	TGTGCCAGCAAGACAGGGCTGAATGAGCAGTTCTTC
.	TRBV18	13	once	TRBJ2-5	CASSPPEPETQYF	TGTGCCAGCTCACCACCGGAGCCAGAGACCCAGTACTTC
.	TRBV19	14	.	TRBJ1-3	CASSARAPGNTIYF	TGTGCCAGTAGTGCCAGGGCTCCTGGAAACACCATATATTTT
TRBD1	TRBV7-6	13	.	TRBJ1-2	CASSSQQGGGYTF	TGTGCCAGCAGCTCGCAGCAAGGGGGCGGCTACACCTTC
.	TRBV7-9	10	.	TRBJ2-5	CASGVETQYF	TGTGCCAGCGGGGTAGAGACCCAGTACTTC
.	TRBV5-4	15	.	TRBJ2-3	CASSLHGRRTDTQYF	TGTGCCAGCAGCTTGCACGGACGACGCACAGATACGCAGTATTTT
.	TRBV19	13	.	TRBJ1-1	CASRKGGNTEAFF	TGTGCCAGTAGGAAGGGGGGTAACACTGAAGCTTTCTTT
.	TRBV5-5	15	.	TRBJ1-1	CASSLERAPLGEAFF	TGTGCCAGCAGCTTGGAACGGGCCCCCTTGGGCGAAGCTTTCTTT
.	TRBV27	16	.	TRBJ2-1	CASRISGPHSYNEQFF	TGTGCCAGCAGGATCAGCGGGCCACACTCCTACAATGAGCAGTTCTTC
.	TRBV7-9	18	few	TRBJ2-2	CASSPLRLAPSYYGELFF	TGTGCCAGCAGCCCTCTCAGGCTAGCGCCTTCCTACTACGGGGAGCTGTTTTTT
.	TRBV12-2	13	.	TRBJ2-3	CASRFTSTDTQYF	TGTGCAAGTCGCTTTACTAGCACAGATACGCAGTATTTT
.	TRBV7-9	13	.	TRBJ1-1	CASSLEGNTEAFF	TGTGCCAGCAGCTTAGAGGGTAACACTGAAGCTTTCTTT
.	TRBV7-8	15	.	TRBJ1-5	CASSLALRGDQPQHF	TGTGCCAGCAGCTTAGCGCTTCGGGGCGATCAGCCCCAGCATTTT
.	TRBV18	17	.	TRBJ1-3	CASSPLTQQSSGNTIYF	TGTGCCAGCTCACCCCTAACCCAACAGAGCTCTGGAAACACCATATATTTT